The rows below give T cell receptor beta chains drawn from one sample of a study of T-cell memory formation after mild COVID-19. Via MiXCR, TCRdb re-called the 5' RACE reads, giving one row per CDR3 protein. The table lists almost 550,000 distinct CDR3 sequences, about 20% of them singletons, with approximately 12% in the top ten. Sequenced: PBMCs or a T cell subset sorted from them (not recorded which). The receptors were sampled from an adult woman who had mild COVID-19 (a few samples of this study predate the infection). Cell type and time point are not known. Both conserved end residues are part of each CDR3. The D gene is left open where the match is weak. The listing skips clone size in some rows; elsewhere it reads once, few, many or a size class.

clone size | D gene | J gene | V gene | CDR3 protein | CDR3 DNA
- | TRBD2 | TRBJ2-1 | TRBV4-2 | CASSPKGLAGGNEQFF | TGTGCCAGCAGCCCAAAGGGACTAGCGGGGGGGAATGAGCAGTTCTTC
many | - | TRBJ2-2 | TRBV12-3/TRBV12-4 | CASQRGNTGELFF | TGTGCCAGCCAAAGGGGGAACACCGGGGAGCTGTTTTTT
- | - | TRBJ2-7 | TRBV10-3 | CAISVGDGSPYEQYF | TGTGCCATCAGTGTGGGCGACGGCAGCCCCTACGAGCAGTACTTC
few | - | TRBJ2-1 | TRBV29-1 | CSVEKGRRYNEQFF | TGCAGCGTTGAGAAGGGGAGGAGGTACAATGAGCAGTTCTTC
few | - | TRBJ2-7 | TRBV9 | CASSVAPGTSYEQYF | TGTGCCAGCAGCGTAGCTCCAGGGACCTCCTACGAGCAGTACTTC
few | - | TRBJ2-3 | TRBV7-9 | CASSRSQGSTDTQYF | TGTGCCAGCAGCCGATCCCAGGGAAGCACAGATACGCAGTATTTT
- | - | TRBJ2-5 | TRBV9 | CASSAGRGNQETQYF | TGTGCCAGCAGCGCCGGGCGGGGAAACCAAGAGACCCAGTACTTC
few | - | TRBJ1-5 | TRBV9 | CASSVGPLPNQPQHF | TGTGCCAGCAGCGTTGGGCCCCTCCCCAATCAGCCCCAGCATTTT
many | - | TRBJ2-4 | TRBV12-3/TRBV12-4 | CASSLAKNIQYF | TGTGCCAGCAGTTTAGCCAAAAACATTCAGTACTTC
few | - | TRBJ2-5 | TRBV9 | CASSPGDSYQETQYF | TGTGCCAGCAGTCCGGGGGACTCATACCAAGAGACCCAGTACTTC
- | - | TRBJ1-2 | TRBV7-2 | CASSPWGGGTLGYTF | TGTGCCAGCAGCCCATGGGGAGGGGGAACCCTAGGCTACACCTTC
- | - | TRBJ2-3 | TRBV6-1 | CASRASGRTDTQYF | TGTGCCAGCAGGGCAAGCGGACGCACAGATACGCAGTATTTT
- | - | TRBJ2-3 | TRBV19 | CASSMRVSTDTQYF | TGTGCCAGTAGTATGCGGGTGAGCACAGATACGCAGTATTTT
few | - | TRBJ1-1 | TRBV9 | CASSVAEGDWTEAFF | TGTGCCAGCAGCGTAGCTGAAGGAGATTGGACTGAAGCTTTCTTT
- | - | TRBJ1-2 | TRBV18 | CASSTSAPLGYTF | TGTGCCAGCTCAACGAGCGCGCCTCTTGGCTACACCTTC
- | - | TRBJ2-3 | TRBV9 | CASSHRDPQDTQYF | TGTGCCAGCAGTCACAGGGACCCACAGGATACGCAGTATTTT
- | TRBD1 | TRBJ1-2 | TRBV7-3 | CASSLGGTDDPYGYTF | TGTGCCAGCAGTCTGGGAGGGACAGACGATCCCTATGGCTACACCTTC
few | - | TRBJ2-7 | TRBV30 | CAWKVRRNTYEQYF | TGTGCCTGGAAGGTTAGGCGTAATACCTACGAGCAGTACTTC
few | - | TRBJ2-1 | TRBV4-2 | CASSPTGNWEDEQFF | TGTGCCAGCAGCCCGACAGGGAACTGGGAGGATGAGCAGTTCTTC
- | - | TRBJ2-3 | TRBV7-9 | CASSFNVGLRGTDTQYF | TGTGCCAGCAGCTTTAACGTGGGCCTCCGGGGCACAGATACGCAGTATTTT
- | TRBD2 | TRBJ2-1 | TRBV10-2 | CASSAERGGREQFF | TGCGCCAGCAGTGCTGAGCGGGGCGGACGCGAGCAGTTCTTC
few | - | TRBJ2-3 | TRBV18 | CASSPQGETDTQYF | TGTGCCAGCTCACCACAGGGAGAGACAGATACGCAGTATTTT
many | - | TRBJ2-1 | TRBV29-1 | CSVEVDYRNEQFF | TGCAGCGTTGAAGTTGATTACCGCAATGAGCAGTTCTTC
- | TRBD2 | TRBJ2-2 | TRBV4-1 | CASRDVAGDNTGELFF | TGCGCCAGCAGAGATGTTGCGGGGGATAACACCGGGGAGCTGTTTTTT
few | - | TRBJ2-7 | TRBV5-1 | CASSFAGPDIEQYF | TGCGCCAGCAGCTTCGCTGGGCCGGACATCGAGCAGTACTTC
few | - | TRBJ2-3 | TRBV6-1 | CATLQGRTDTQYF | TGTGCCACCCTGCAGGGGCGCACAGATACGCAGTATTTT
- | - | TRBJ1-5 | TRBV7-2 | CASSLSSRQPQHF | TGTGCCAGCAGCTTAAGCAGCCGACAGCCCCAGCATTTT
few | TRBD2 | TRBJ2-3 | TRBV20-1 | CSAYLAGGRSDTQYF | TGCAGTGCCTACCTAGCGGGAGGACGTTCTGATACGCAGTATTTT
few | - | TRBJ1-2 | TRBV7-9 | CASSSAQVGGYTF | TGTGCCAGCAGCTCCGCTCAGGTGGGCGGCTACACCTTC
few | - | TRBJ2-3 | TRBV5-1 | CASSPSRLDTQYF | TGCGCCAGCAGCCCGTCTCGGTTGGATACGCAGTATTTT
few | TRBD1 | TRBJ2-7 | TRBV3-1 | CASSPKNQGATGEQYF | TGTGCCAGCAGCCCAAAGAATCAGGGGGCTACGGGGGAGCAGTACTTC
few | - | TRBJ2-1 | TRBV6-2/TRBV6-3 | CASTEGNLNEQFF | TGTGCCAGCACCGAGGGGAACCTCAATGAGCAGTTCTTC
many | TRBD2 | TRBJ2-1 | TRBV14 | CASSQASTSGNEQFF | TGTGCCAGCAGCCAAGCATCGACTAGCGGAAATGAGCAGTTCTTC
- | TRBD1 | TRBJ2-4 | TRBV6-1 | CASSEVQGRIQYF | TGTGCCAGCAGTGAAGTACAGGGGCGCATTCAGTACTTC
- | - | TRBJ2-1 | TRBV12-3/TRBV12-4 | CASKGGAVYNEQFF | TGTGCCAGCAAGGGCGGAGCGGTCTACAATGAGCAGTTCTTC
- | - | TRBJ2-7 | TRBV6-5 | CASSYSRARTYEQYF | TGTGCCAGCAGTTACTCGAGAGCCAGAACCTACGAGCAGTACTTC
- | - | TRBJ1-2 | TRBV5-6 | CASSADSNGYGYTF | TGTGCCAGCAGCGCGGACAGTAATGGCTATGGCTACACCTTC
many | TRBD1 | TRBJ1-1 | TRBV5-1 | CASSPGQVVGNTEAFF | TGCGCCAGCAGCCCGGGACAGGTGGTCGGAAACACTGAAGCTTTCTTT
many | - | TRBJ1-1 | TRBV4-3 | CASSQAQGFTEAFF | TGCGCCAGCAGCCAAGCGCAGGGCTTCACTGAAGCTTTCTTT
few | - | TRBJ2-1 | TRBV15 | CATSSSPRGYNEQFF | TGTGCCACCAGCAGCTCTCCCCGGGGGTACAATGAGCAGTTCTTC
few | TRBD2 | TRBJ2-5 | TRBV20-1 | CSARGGRGRETQYF | TGCAGTGCTAGAGGCGGGAGGGGAAGAGAGACCCAGTACTTC
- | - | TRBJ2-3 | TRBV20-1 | CSARSRLPSSTDTQYF | TGCAGTGCTAGATCCAGACTACCTTCTAGCACAGATACGCAGTATTTT
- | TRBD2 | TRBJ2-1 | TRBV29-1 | CSAGLAGAREQFF | TGCAGCGCGGGACTAGCGGGAGCAAGGGAGCAGTTCTTC
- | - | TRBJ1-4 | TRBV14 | CAARSGALLNEKLFF | TGTGCGGCCCGATCAGGTGCCCTACTGAATGAAAAACTGTTTTTT
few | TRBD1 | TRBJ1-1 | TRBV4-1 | CASSRPGQGLEAFF | TGCGCCAGCAGCCGCCCGGGACAGGGCCTTGAAGCTTTCTTT
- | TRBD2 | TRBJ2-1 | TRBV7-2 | CASSSKPGGGYNEQFF | TGTGCCAGCAGCTCCAAGCCGGGGGGTGGCTACAATGAGCAGTTCTTC
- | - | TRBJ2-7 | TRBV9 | CASSVRAGTYEQYF | TGTGCCAGCAGCGTAAGGGCAGGGACGTACGAGCAGTACTTC
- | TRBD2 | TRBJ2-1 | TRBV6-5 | CASSRAGLSYNEQFF | TGTGCCAGCAGTCGAGCGGGGCTGTCCTACAATGAGCAGTTCTTC
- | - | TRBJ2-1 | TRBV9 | CASSQGGPKEQFF | TGTGCCAGCAGCCAGGGGGGGCCGAAGGAGCAGTTCTTC
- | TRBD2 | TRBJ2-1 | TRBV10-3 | CAISVAGGRNEQFF | TGTGCCATCAGTGTAGCGGGGGGACGCAATGAGCAGTTCTTC
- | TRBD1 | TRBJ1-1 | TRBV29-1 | CSARDRRNTEAFF | TGCAGCGCCCGGGACAGGAGGAACACTGAAGCTTTCTTT
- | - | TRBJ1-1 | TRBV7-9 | CASSLATGPLAFF | TGTGCCAGCAGCTTAGCCACCGGGCCCCTGGCTTTCTTT
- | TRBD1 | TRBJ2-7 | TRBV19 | CASSKQGLGSYEQYF | TGTGCCAGTAGTAAACAGGGGTTAGGCTCCTACGAGCAGTACTTC